The 9 T cell receptor beta chains below all came from one sample that was sequenced in a study of blood T cell repertoires in COVID-19. This table comes from immunoSEQ multiplex PCR, and its TCRdb copy is limited to in-frame clones, with some not included. The table includes over 250,000 clones, 85% to 90% detected once. Sample: PBMCs or T cells enriched from blood (not recorded which). The receptors shown here come from a woman in her sixties or seventies who had recovered from COVID-19.

V is TRBV11-2 and J is TRBJ2-3, with D possibly TRBD2 on 5 matching bases. The CDR3 is 16 amino acids. The V end was cut by 6 bases, the J end by 2 bases, with 18 bases between. Germline assignment: CDR1 SGHAT and CDR2 FQNNGV. The CDR3 DNA follows: TGTGCCAGCAGGACTATCCTAGCAGGCTTCACAGATACGCAGTATTTT. This codes for CASRTILAGFTDTQYF.

J is TRBJ2-7 and V is TRBV5-4; D not resolved. Germline values: CDR1 SGHNT, CDR2 YYREEE (reference sequence). With 3 bases removed from V and 3 bases from J, the gap between germline ends came to 4 bases. CDR3 size: 11 residues. The DNA for the CDR3 is TGTGCCAGCAGCTCTAACTACGAGCAGTACTTC. Amino acid sequence: CASSSNYEQYF.

This chain joins TRBV30 and TRBJ2-5; 7 nucleotides agree with TRBD1. Unmatched junction bases numbered 6, after V lost 0 bases and J lost 2 bases. Germline V CDR1 and CDR2: GTSNPN, SVGIG (reference sequence). The CDR3 has 15 amino acids. Written as DNA, the CDR3 is TGTGCCTGGAGTGTGAGTAGGACAGGACAAGAGACCCAGTACTTC. Translated: CAWSVSRTGQETQYF.

This clone was seen just once. The J gene is TRBJ1-2, the V gene TRBV6-4; 7 nucleotides agree with TRBD1. The CDR3 length is 15 residues. The germline gives CDR1 MRHNA, CDR2 SNTAGT. After removal of 0 bases from V and 3 bases from J, the junction contained 4 bases not matched to a gene. The CDR3, as DNA: TGTGCCAGCAGTGACTCCTCGGGACAGTACTATGGCTACACCTTC. Translation: CASSDSSGQYYGYTF.

The sample holds one count of this clone. The CDR3 nucleotides are TGTGCCAGCAGCTTAGATCGAGGGCGACGTGAGCAGTTCTTC. Translating gives CASSLDRGRREQFF. This chain joins TRBV11-2 and TRBJ2-1, with D perhaps matching TRBD2 (5 bases). The germline V gene has CDR1 SGHAT and CDR2 FQNNGV. The CDR3 extends over 14 amino acids. Trimming pared 0 bases from V and 9 bases from J, leaving 12 bases between.

The chain employs TRBV2 and TRBJ2-1, with TRBD2 matching over 14 bases. The CDR3 is made up of 17 amino acids. Germline V gives CDR1 SNHLY, CDR2 FYNNEI. The junction had 8 bases not matched to a gene; V was cut back by 6 bases and J by 4 bases. CDR3 in DNA: TGTGCCAGCAGCCGTCGGGGACTAGCGGGGGAGTACAATGAGCAGTTCTTC. As protein: CASSRRGLAGEYNEQFF.

J is TRBJ1-4 and V is TRBV7-9; no reliable D call. This CDR3 has 14 residues. Looked up from germline, CDR1 is SEHNR and CDR2 is FQNEAQ (reference sequence). V dropped 4 bases and J dropped 8 bases, with 14 bases sitting between them. In DNA, the CDR3 is TGTGCCAGCAGCTCCCAGTGGTCCCTGGAAAAACTGTTTTTT. Translating gives CASSSQWSLEKLFF.

This sequence joins TRBV28 and TRBJ1-6; the D gene is possibly TRBD1 (5 bases). The V gene's germline CDR1 is MDHEN and CDR2 SYDVKM. Deletions cut 1 base from V and 9 bases from J, with 13 bases between. The CDR3 sequence is 15 residues long. The CDR3, as DNA: TGTGCCAGCAGTTTATACCAGGGTGGACGTTCACCCCTCCACTTT. It encodes CASSLYQGGRSPLHF.

The gene calls are TRBV11-3 and TRBJ2-7; D possibly corresponds to TRBD2 (6 bases). The CDR3 is 13 residues long. V was shortened by 2 bases and J by 4 bases, with 9 bases between the two germline ends. Germline V gene data show CDR1 as SGHNT and CDR2 as YENEEA. In DNA form, the CDR3 reads TGTGCCAGCAGCTTAAACGCGGGGTACGAGCAGTACTTC. This translates into CASSLNAGYEQYF.